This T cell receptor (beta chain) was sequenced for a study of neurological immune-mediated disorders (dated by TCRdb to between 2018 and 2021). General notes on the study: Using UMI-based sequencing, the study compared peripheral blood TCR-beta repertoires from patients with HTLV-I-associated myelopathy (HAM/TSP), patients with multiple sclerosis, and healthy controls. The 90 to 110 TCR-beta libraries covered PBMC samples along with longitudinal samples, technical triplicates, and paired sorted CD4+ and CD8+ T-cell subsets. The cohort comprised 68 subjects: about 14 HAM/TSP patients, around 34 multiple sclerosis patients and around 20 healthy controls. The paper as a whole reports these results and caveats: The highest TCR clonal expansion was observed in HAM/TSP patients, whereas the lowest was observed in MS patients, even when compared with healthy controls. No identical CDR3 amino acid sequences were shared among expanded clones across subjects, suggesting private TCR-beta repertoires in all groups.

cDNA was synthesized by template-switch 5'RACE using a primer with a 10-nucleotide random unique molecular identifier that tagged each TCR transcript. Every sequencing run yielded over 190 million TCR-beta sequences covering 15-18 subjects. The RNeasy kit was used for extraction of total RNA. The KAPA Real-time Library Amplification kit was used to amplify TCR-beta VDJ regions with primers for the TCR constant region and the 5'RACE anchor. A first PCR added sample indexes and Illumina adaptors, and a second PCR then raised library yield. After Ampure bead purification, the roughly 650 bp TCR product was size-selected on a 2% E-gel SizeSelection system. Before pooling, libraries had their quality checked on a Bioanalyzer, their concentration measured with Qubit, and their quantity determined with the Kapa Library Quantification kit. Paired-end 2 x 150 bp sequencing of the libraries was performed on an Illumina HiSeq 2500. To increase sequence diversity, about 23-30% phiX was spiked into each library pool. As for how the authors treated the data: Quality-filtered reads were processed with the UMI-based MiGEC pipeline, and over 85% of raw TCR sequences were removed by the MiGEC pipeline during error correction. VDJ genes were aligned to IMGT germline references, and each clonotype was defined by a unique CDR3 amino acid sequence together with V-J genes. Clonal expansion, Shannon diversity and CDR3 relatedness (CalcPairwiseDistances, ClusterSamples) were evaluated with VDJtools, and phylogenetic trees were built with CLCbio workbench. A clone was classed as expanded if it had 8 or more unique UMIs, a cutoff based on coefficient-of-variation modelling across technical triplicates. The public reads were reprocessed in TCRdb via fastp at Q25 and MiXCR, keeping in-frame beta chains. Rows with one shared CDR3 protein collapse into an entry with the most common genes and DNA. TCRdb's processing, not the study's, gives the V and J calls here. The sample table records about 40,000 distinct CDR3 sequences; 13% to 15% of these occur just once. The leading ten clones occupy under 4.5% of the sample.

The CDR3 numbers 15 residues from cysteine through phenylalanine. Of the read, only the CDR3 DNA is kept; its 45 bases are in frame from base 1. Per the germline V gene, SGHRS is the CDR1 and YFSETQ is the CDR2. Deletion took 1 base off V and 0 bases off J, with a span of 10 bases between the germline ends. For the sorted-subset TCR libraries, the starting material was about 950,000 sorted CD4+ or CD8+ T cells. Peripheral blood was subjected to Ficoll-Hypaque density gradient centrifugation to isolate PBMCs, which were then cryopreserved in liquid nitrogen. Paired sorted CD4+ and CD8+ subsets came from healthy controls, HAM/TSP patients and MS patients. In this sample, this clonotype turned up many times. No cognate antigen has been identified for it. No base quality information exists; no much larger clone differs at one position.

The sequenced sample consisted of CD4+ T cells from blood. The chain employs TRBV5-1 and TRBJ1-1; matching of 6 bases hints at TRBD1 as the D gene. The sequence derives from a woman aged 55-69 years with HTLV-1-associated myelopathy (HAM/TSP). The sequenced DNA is TGCGCCAGCAGCTTGTCTACAGGGCTGAACACTGAAGCTTTCTTT. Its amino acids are CASSLSTGLNTEAFF.